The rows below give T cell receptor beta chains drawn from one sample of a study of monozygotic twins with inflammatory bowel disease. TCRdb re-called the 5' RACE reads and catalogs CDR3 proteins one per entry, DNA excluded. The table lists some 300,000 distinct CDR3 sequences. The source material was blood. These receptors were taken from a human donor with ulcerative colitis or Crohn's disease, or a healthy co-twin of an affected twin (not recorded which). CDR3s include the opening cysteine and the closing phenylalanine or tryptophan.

CDR3aa: CASSLLVAGKNYNEQFF; j_gene: TRBJ2-1; v_gene: TRBV28
CDR3aa: CASSTRRQGGNTEAFF; j_gene: TRBJ1-1; v_gene: TRBV19
CDR3aa: CASSLWAGNNEQFF; j_gene: TRBJ2-1; v_gene: TRBV5-6
CDR3aa: CAAEDKDSYEQYF; j_gene: TRBJ2-7; v_gene: TRBV7-9
CDR3aa: CASSRGSGGVRGDEQFF; j_gene: TRBJ2-1; v_gene: TRBV3-1
CDR3aa: CASRQGTGEQFF; j_gene: TRBJ2-1; v_gene: TRBV27
CDR3aa: CASSQEWSEQYF; j_gene: TRBJ2-7; v_gene: TRBV4-2
CDR3aa: CASSLIFQPLLTDTQYF; j_gene: TRBJ2-3; v_gene: TRBV5-6
CDR3aa: CATSRDRVRSYEQYF; j_gene: TRBJ2-7; v_gene: TRBV15
CDR3aa: CSASPTSGSGNTGELFF; j_gene: TRBJ2-2; v_gene: TRBV20-1
CDR3aa: CASSSTGREKLFF; j_gene: TRBJ1-4; v_gene: TRBV5-1
CDR3aa: CASSSTTNYEQYF; j_gene: TRBJ2-7; v_gene: TRBV5-1
CDR3aa: CASSILPAGKSHYEQYF; j_gene: TRBJ2-7; v_gene: TRBV19
CDR3aa: CAWRPKAGQPQHF; j_gene: TRBJ1-5; v_gene: TRBV30
CDR3aa: CSAETGITGELFF; j_gene: TRBJ2-2; v_gene: TRBV20-1
CDR3aa: CASSLRRVEKLFF; j_gene: TRBJ1-4; v_gene: TRBV28
CDR3aa: CASSLGRAQYF; j_gene: TRBJ2-3; v_gene: TRBV11-2
CDR3aa: CASSYNQETQYF; j_gene: TRBJ2-5; v_gene: TRBV5-4
CDR3aa: CASSIFPRTSGVYEQYF; j_gene: TRBJ2-7; v_gene: TRBV7-8
CDR3aa: CASRLTTVDADTQYF; j_gene: TRBJ2-3; v_gene: TRBV5-1
CDR3aa: CASSLGQTGNQPQHF; j_gene: TRBJ1-5; v_gene: TRBV7-2
CDR3aa: CASSLAMASTDTQYF; j_gene: TRBJ2-3; v_gene: TRBV12-3/TRBV12-4
CDR3aa: CASSVGGTSNNEQFF; j_gene: TRBJ2-1; v_gene: TRBV9
CDR3aa: CASSLVAATNEKLFF; j_gene: TRBJ1-4; v_gene: TRBV7-8
CDR3aa: CASSPHPTSGKETQYF; j_gene: TRBJ2-5; v_gene: TRBV12-3/TRBV12-4
CDR3aa: CASSLTGLAGGGEQFF; j_gene: TRBJ2-1; v_gene: TRBV7-3
CDR3aa: CASTRGPLVAKNIQYF; j_gene: TRBJ2-4; v_gene: TRBV6-2/TRBV6-3
CDR3aa: CASSISRTAYEQYF; j_gene: TRBJ2-7; v_gene: TRBV27
CDR3aa: CASSFGASTLANYGYTF; j_gene: TRBJ1-2; v_gene: TRBV6-5
CDR3aa: CASSLGGDYNEQFF; j_gene: TRBJ2-1; v_gene: TRBV5-1
CDR3aa: CASSLRGIGETQYF; j_gene: TRBJ2-5; v_gene: TRBV11-2
CDR3aa: CASSPLSGTGFSPQHF; j_gene: TRBJ1-5; v_gene: TRBV12-3/TRBV12-4
CDR3aa: CASSYSQKYQPQHF; j_gene: TRBJ1-5; v_gene: TRBV6-2/TRBV6-3
CDR3aa: CASSYPTGSSPLHF; j_gene: TRBJ1-6; v_gene: TRBV6-2/TRBV6-3
CDR3aa: CSARSGTTTDTQYF; j_gene: TRBJ2-3; v_gene: TRBV20-1
CDR3aa: CASSLATGGSDTQYF; j_gene: TRBJ2-3; v_gene: TRBV5-1
CDR3aa: CASSLISARGTNYEQFF; j_gene: TRBJ2-1; v_gene: TRBV12-3/TRBV12-4
CDR3aa: CASSSAGRNYEQYF; j_gene: TRBJ2-7; v_gene: TRBV6-5
CDR3aa: CSAPRRENTEAFF; j_gene: TRBJ1-1; v_gene: TRBV20-1
CDR3aa: CASSLGTVTYSNQPQHF; j_gene: TRBJ1-5; v_gene: TRBV19
CDR3aa: CSAKQGYEQYF; j_gene: TRBJ2-7; v_gene: TRBV20-1
CDR3aa: CASSVSGTDTQYF; j_gene: TRBJ2-3; v_gene: TRBV9
CDR3aa: CASSQETHSPSDTQYF; j_gene: TRBJ2-3; v_gene: TRBV4-2
CDR3aa: CSARAGRGTDTQYF; j_gene: TRBJ2-3; v_gene: TRBV20-1
CDR3aa: CASSLVGTSGSNEQFF; j_gene: TRBJ2-1; v_gene: TRBV7-2
CDR3aa: CASSETVIRGGYTF; j_gene: TRBJ1-2; v_gene: TRBV6-1
CDR3aa: CPSPRTGQETQYF; j_gene: TRBJ2-5; v_gene: TRBV2
CDR3aa: CASSYAGQGNSPLHF; j_gene: TRBJ1-6; v_gene: TRBV12-3/TRBV12-4
CDR3aa: CASSPRRRGYSNQPQHF; j_gene: TRBJ1-5; v_gene: TRBV7-2
CDR3aa: CSARDETSGTYEQYF; j_gene: TRBJ2-7; v_gene: TRBV20-1
CDR3aa: CASRQGLAGETQYF; j_gene: TRBJ2-5; v_gene: TRBV7-2
CDR3aa: CASSTGLKDYEQYF; j_gene: TRBJ2-7; v_gene: TRBV5-6